This T cell receptor (beta chain) emerged from a study of cytomegalovirus exposure and HLA in healthy donors. Generated by immunoSEQ multiplex PCR, the TCRdb table keeps only in-frame clones and is missing some. The table lists about 130,000 clones, around nine tenths of them singletons, with 1.4% to 1.5% in the top ten. CDR1 is SGHRS, CDR2 YFSETQ, per germline. This CDR3 is built from 18 residues. V was pared by 3 bases and J by 4 bases, with 13 bases of the junction left unmatched. The chain recombines TRBV5-1 with TRBJ2-3, with 11 bases matching TRBD2. Sequencing input: PBMCs. The clonotype was recovered from a man younger than 40 in good health and CMV-seronegative. The CDR3: CASSSRSPTSGRSDTQYF. The CDR3 nucleotides are TGCGCCAGCAGCTCCCGAAGCCCCACTAGCGGGAGATCAGATACGCAGTATTTT.